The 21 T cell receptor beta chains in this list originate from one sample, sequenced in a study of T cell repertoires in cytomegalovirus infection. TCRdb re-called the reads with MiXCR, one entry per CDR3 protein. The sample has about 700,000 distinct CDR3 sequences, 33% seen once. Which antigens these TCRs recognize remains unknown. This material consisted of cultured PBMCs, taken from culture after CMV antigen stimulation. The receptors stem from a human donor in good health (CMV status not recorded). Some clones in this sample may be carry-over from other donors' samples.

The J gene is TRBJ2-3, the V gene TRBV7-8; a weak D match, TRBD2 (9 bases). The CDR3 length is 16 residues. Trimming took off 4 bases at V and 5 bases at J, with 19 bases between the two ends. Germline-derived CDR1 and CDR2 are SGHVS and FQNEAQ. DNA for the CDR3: TGTGCCAGCAGCTCCAGGGCTAGCGGGACAGGAGATACGCAGTATTTT. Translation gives CASSSRASGTGDTQYF.

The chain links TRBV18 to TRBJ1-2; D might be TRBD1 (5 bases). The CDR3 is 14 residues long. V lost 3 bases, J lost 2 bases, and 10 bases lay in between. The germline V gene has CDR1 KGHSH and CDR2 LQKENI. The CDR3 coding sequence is TGTGCCAGCTCACCGGGGCCCGTGAACTATGGCTACACCTTC. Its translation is CASSPGPVNYGYTF.

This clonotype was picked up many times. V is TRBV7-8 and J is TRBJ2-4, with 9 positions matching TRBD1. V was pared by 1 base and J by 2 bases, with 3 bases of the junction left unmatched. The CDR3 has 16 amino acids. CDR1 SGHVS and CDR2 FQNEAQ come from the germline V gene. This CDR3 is CASSLGTGVPKNIQYF. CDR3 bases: TGTGCCAGCAGCTTAGGGACAGGGGTACCCAAAAACATTCAGTACTTC.

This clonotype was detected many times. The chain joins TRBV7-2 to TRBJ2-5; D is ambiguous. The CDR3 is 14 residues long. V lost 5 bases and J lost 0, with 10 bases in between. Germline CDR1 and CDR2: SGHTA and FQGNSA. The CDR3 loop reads CASSPPRYQETQYF. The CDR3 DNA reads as TGTGCCAGCAGCCCCCCGCGCTACCAAGAGACCCAGTACTTC.

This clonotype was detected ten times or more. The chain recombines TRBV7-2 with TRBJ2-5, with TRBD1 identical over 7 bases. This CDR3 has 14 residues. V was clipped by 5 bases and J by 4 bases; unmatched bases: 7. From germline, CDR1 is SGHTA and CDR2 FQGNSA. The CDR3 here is CASSATGVSETQYF. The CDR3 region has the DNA TGTGCCAGCAGCGCAACAGGGGTGTCAGAGACCCAGTACTTC. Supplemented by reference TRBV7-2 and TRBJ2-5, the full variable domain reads GAGVSQSPSNKVTEKGKDVELRCDPISGHTALYWYRQSLGQGLEFLIYFQGNSAPDKSGLPSDRFSAERTGGSVSTLTIQRTQQEDSAVYLCASSATGVSETQYFGPGTRLLVL.

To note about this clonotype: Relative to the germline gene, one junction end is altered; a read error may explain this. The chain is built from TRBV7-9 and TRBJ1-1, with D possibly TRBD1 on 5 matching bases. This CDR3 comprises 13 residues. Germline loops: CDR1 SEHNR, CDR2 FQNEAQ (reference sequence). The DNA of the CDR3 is TGTGCCAGCAGCTCAATCGGGACGGTGAAGGGGATCTTT. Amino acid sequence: CASSSIGTVKGIF.

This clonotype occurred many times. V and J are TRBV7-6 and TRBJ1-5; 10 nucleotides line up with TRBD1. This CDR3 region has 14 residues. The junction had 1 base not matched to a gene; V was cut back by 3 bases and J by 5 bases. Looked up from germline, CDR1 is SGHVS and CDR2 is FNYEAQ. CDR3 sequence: CASSFGQGDQPQHF. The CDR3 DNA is TGTGCCAGCAGCTTTGGACAGGGGGATCAGCCCCAGCATTTT.

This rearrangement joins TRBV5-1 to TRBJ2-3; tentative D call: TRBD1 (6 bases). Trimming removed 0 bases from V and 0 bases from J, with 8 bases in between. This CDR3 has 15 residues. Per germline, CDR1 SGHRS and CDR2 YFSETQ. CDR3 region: CASSLVQGSTDTQYF. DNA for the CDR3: TGCGCCAGCAGCTTGGTGCAGGGGAGCACAGATACGCAGTATTTT. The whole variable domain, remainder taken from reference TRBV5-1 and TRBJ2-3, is KAGVTQTPRYLIKTRGQQVTLSCSPISGHRSVSWYQQTPGQGLQFLFEYFSETQRNKGNFPGRFSGRQFSNSRSEMNVSTLELGDSALYLCASSLVQGSTDTQYFGPGTRLTVL.

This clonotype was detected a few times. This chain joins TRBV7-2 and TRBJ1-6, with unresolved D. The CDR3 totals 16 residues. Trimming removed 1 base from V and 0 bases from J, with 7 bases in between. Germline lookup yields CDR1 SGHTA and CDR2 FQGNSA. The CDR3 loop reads CASSLGWSSYNSPLHF. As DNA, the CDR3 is TGTGCCAGCAGCTTAGGGTGGAGCTCCTATAATTCACCCCTCCACTTT. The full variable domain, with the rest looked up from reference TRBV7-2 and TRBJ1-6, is GAGVSQSPSNKVTEKGKDVELRCDPISGHTALYWYRQSLGQGLEFLIYFQGNSAPDKSGLPSDRFSAERTGGSVSTLTIQRTQQEDSAVYLCASSLGWSSYNSPLHFGNGTRLTVT.

In DNA, the CDR3 is TGTGCCAGCAGCTTAGACATAGGGGGCACAGATACGCAGTATTTT. Its protein product is CASSLDIGGTDTQYF. V and J are TRBV7-2 and TRBJ2-3; perhaps TRBD1 as D (5 bases). Germline V gives CDR1 SGHTA, CDR2 FQGNSA. This CDR3 spans 15 amino acids. V dropped 1 base and J dropped 1 base, with 9 bases sitting between them.

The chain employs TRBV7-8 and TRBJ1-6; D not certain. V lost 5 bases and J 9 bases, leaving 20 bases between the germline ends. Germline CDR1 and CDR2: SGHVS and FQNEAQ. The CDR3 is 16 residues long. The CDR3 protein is CASSPRRAGGSSPLHF. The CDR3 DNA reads TGTGCCAGCAGCCCCCGTAGGGCCGGTGGTAGTTCACCCCTCCACTTT.

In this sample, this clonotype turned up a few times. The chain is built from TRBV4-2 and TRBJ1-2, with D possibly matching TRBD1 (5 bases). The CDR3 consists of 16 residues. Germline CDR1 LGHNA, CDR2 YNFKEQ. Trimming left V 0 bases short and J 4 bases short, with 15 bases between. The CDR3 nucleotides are TGTGCCAGCAGCCAAGATACACAGGCTTTGCTCTATGGCTACACCTTC. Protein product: CASSQDTQALLYGYTF.

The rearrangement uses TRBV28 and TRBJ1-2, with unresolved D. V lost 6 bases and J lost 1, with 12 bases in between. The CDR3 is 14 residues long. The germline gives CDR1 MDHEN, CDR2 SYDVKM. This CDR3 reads CASSPQRDNYGYTF. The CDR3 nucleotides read TGTGCCAGCAGCCCACAGCGAGATAACTATGGCTACACCTTC.

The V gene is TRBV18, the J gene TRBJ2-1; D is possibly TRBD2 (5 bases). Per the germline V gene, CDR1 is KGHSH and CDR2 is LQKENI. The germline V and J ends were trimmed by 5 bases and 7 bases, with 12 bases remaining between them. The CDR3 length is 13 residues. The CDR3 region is CASSRTGPNEQFF. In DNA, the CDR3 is TGTGCCAGCTCAAGGACTGGACCAAATGAGCAGTTCTTC.

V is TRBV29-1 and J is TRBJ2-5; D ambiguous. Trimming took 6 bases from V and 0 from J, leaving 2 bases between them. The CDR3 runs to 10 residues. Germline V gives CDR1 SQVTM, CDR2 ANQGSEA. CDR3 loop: CSVHQETQYF. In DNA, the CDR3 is TGCAGCGTCCACCAAGAGACCCAGTACTTC.

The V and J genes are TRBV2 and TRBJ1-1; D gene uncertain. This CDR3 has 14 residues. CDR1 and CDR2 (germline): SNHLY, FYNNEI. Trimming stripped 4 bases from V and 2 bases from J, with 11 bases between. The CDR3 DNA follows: TGTGCCAGCAGTGCGGCGAAAAGCAACACTGAAGCTTTCTTT. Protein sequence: CASSAAKSNTEAFF.

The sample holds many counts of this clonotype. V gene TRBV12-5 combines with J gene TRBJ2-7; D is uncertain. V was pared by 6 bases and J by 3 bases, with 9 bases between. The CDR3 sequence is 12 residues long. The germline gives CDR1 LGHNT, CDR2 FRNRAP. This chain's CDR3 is CASGLGSYEQYF. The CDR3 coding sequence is TGTGCTAGTGGCCTGGGTAGCTACGAGCAGTACTTC. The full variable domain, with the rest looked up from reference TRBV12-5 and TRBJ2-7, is DARVTQTPRHKVTEMGQEVTMRCQPILGHNTVFWYRQTMMQGLELLAYFRNRAPLDDSGMPKDRFSAEMPDATLATLKIQPSEPRDSAVYFCASGLGSYEQYFGPGTRLTVT.

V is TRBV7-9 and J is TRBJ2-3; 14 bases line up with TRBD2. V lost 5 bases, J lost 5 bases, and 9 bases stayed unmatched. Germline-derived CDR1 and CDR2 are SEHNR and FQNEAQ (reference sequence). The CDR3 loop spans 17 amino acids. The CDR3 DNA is TGTGCCAGCAGCCCGAGGACTAGCGGGAGGCTTGGAGATACGCAGTATTTT. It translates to CASSPRTSGRLGDTQYF. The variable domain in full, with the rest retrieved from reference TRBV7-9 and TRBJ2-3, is DTGVSQNPRHKITKRGQNVTFRCDPISEHNRLYWYRQTLGQGPEFLTYFQNEAQLEKSRLLSDRFSAERPKGSFSTLEIQRTEQGDSAMYLCASSPRTSGRLGDTQYFGPGTRLTVL.

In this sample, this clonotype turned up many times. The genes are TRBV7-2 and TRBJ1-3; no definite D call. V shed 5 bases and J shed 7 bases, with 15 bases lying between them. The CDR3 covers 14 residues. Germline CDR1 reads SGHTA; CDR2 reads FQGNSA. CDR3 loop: CASSATTDTNTIYF. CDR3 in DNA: TGTGCCAGCAGCGCGACGACCGACACCAACACCATATATTTT.

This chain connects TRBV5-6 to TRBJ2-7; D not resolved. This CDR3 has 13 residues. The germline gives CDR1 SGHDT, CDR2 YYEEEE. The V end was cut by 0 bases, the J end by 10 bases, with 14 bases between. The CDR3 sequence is CASSLVGTFRQYF. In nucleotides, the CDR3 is TGTGCCAGCAGCTTGGTAGGTACTTTTCGCCAGTACTTC.

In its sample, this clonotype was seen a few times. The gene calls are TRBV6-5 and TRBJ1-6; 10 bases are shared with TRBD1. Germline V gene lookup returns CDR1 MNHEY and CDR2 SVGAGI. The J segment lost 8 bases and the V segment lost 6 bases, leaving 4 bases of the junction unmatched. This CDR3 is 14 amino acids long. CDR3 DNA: TGTGCCAGCAGAGCCGGGACAGGGGATTCACCCCTCCACTTT. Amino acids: CASRAGTGDSPLHF.